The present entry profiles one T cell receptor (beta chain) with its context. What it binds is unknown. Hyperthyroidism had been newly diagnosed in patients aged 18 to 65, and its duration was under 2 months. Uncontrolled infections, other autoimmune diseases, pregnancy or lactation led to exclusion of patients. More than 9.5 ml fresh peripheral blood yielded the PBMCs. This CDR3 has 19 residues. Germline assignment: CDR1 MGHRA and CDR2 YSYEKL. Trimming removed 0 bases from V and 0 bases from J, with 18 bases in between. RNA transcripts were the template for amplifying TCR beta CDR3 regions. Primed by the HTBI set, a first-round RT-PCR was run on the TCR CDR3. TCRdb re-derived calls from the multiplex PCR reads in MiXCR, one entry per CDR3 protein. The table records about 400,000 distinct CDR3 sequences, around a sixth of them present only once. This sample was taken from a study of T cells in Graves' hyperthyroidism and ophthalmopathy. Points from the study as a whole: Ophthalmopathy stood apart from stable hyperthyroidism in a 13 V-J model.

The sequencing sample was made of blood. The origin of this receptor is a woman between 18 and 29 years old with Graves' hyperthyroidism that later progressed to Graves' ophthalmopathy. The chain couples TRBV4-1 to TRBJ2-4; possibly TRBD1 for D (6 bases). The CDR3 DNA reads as TGCGCCAGCAGCCAAGAAACAGGGACAAAATCCATAGCCAAAAACATTCAGTACTTC. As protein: CASSQETGTKSIAKNIQYF.